One and the same sample provided the 8 T cell receptor beta chains below, sequenced in a study of blood T cell repertoires in COVID-19. Generated by immunoSEQ multiplex PCR, the TCRdb table keeps only in-frame clones and is missing some. This sample carries 150,000 to 200,000 clones, 75% to 85% of them seen once, and the ten largest clones take around 11%. Sequenced: PBMCs or T cells enriched from blood (not recorded which). These receptors came from a man aged 35 to 55 who had recovered from COVID-19.

The chain has TRBV7-2 and TRBJ2-1; 11 nucleotides agree with TRBD1. The CDR3 length is 16 residues. The V and J ends lost 5 bases and 4 bases, in that order; junction bases with no gene match: 7. The germline V gene encodes CDR1 SGHTA and CDR2 FQGNSA. The CDR3 nucleotides are TGTGCCAGCAGCGAAGTCGGGACAGGGGGTTACAATGAGCAGTTCTTC. Protein product: CASSEVGTGGYNEQFF.

J is TRBJ2-1 and V is TRBV7-2; tentative D call: TRBD2 (6 bases). CDR3 length: 15 amino acids. V lost 3 bases to trimming and J lost 9 bases, with 18 bases between them. CDR1 is SGHTA and CDR2 is FQGNSA in the germline V gene. Written as DNA, the CDR3 is TGTGCCAGCAGCTTCTGGACTACGAGAGGTAGTGAGCAGTTCTTC. Amino acid sequence: CASSFWTTRGSEQFF.

The gene calls are TRBV7-8 and TRBJ1-1, with D maybe TRBD1 (6 bases). CDR1 is SGHVS and CDR2 is FQNEAQ in the germline V gene. Trimming took off 5 bases at V and 0 bases at J, with 16 bases between the two ends. The CDR3 totals 16 residues. The CDR3 reads CASSALQGSLNTEAFF. Written as DNA, the CDR3 is TGTGCCAGCAGCGCACTACAGGGATCTTTGAACACTGAAGCTTTCTTT.

The genes are TRBV7-8 and TRBJ2-2, with D possibly TRBD1 on 5 matching bases. V was cut by 6 bases and J by 4 bases, with 18 bases left in between. The CDR3 has 16 residues. Germline V gene lookup returns CDR1 SGHVS and CDR2 FQNEAQ. CDR3 sequence (DNA): TGTGCCAGCAGACCCTGGAAGGGGCTCGGCACCGGGGAGCTGTTTTTT. It yields the protein CASRPWKGLGTGELFF.

The CDR3 sequence: CASSARGAGNTIYF. As DNA, the CDR3 is TGTGCCAGCAGCGCCAGGGGAGCGGGAAACACCATATATTTT. This chain connects TRBV4-2 to TRBJ1-3; a weak D match, TRBD1 (6 bases). Per germline, CDR1 LGHNA and CDR2 YNFKEQ. V was clipped by 5 bases and J by 4 bases, with 12 bases between them. The CDR3 contains 14 residues.

The V and J genes are TRBV6-1 and TRBJ1-2, with D possibly TRBD1 on 6 matching bases. The germline V gene encodes CDR1 MNHNS and CDR2 SASEGT. CDR3 length: 15 amino acids. V lost 3 bases to trimming and J lost 5 bases, with 16 bases between them. The chain's CDR3 is CASSETGVEIYGYTF. CDR3 sequence (DNA): TGTGCCAGCAGTGAGACAGGCGTGGAAATATATGGCTACACCTTC.

The rearrangement links TRBV7-2 to TRBJ1-3; D unresolved. CDR1 is SGHTA and CDR2 is FQGNSA in the germline V gene. CDR3 length: 14 residues. The germline V and J ends were trimmed by 1 base and 2 bases, with 6 bases remaining between them. The CDR3 sequence is CASSLESTGNTIYF. CDR3 DNA: TGTGCCAGCAGCTTAGAGAGTACTGGAAACACCATATATTTT.

The CDR3 loop reads CASSHGGTANTEAFF. The DNA of the CDR3 is TGCGCCAGCAGCCACGGTGGGACAGCGAACACTGAAGCTTTCTTT. This chain uses TRBV4-3 with TRBJ1-1; 7 nucleotides align to TRBD1. V lost 3 bases and J lost 1; bases outside the gene matches: 5. This CDR3 region has 15 residues. Germline V gene lookup returns CDR1 LGHNA and CDR2 YSLEER.